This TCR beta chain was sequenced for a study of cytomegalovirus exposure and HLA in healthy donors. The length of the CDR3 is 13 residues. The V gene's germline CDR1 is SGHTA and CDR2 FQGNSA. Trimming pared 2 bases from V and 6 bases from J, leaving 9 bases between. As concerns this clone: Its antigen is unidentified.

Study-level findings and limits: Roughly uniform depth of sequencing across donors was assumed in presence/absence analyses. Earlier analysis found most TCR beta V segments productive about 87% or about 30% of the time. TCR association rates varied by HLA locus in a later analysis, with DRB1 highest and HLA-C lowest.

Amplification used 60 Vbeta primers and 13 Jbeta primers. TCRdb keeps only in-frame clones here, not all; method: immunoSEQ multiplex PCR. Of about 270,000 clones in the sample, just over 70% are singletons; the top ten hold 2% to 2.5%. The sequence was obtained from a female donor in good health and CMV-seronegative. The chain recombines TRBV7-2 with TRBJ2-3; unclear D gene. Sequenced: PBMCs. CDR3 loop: CASSLIDRDTQYF. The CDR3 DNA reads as TGTGCCAGCAGCTTAATAGATCGGGATACGCAGTATTTT.